Each of the 24 T cell receptor beta chains below was sequenced from the same sample in a study of CD8+ T cells in alopecia areata. Sequencing relied on a cDNA template that was reverse transcribed from extracted RNA. Sequencing was performed with immunoSEQ multiplex PCR; in TCRdb, only in-frame clones are kept and a portion is missing. The sample has about 42,000 clones; more than 90% are singletons. Treatment here: oral pan-JAK inhibitor, 5-10 mg twice daily. The specimen comprised CD8+ T cells sorted from blood, sampled at week 24, from a patient treated with tofacitinib. These TCRs come from a human donor with alopecia areata.

The rearrangement joins TRBV10-3 to TRBJ2-7; tentatively, D is TRBD2 (6 bases). The germline V gene encodes CDR1 ENHRY and CDR2 SYGVKD. Between the trimmed V and J ends, which lost 0 bases and 1 base, there was a span of 7 bases. The CDR3 loop spans 14 amino acids. CDR3 protein: CAISESGGSYEQYF. CDR3 sequence (DNA): TGTGCCATCAGTGAGTCGGGGGGTTCCTACGAGCAGTACTTC.

This rearrangement joins TRBV11-2 to TRBJ2-1, with 13 bases aligning to TRBD2. This CDR3 spans 18 amino acids. The germline CDR1 and CDR2 sequences are SGHAT and FQNNGV. Trimming cost V 2 bases and J 8 bases; bases outside gene matches: 12. CDR3 sequence reads: CASSLTPTSGGAWDEQFF. The CDR3 nucleotides are TGTGCCAGCAGCTTAACCCCCACTAGCGGGGGGGCTTGGGATGAGCAGTTCTTC. The full variable domain, its missing parts supplied by reference TRBV11-2 and TRBJ2-1, is EAGVAQSPRYKIIEKRQSVAFWCNPISGHATLYWYQQILGQGPKLLIQFQNNGVVDDSQLPKDRFSAERLKGVDSTLKIQPAKLEDSAVYLCASSLTPTSGGAWDEQFFGPGTRLTVL.

This sequence joins TRBV28 and TRBJ2-3, with D unclear. V gave up 2 bases and J gave up 5 bases, with 8 bases separating them. The CDR3 sequence is 13 residues long. The germline V gene encodes CDR1 MDHEN and CDR2 SYDVKM. This CDR3 is CASSLRLRDTQYF. CDR3 coding DNA: TGTGCCAGCAGTTTAAGGTTGCGAGATACGCAGTATTTT.

V gene TRBV27 combines with J gene TRBJ2-7; TRBD1 matches at 9 bases. Germline V gene lookup returns CDR1 MNHEY and CDR2 SMNVEV (reference sequence). The CDR3 runs to 14 residues. Unmatched junction bases numbered 9, after V lost 8 bases and J lost 4 bases. The CDR3 nucleotides read TGTGCCAGCCGAACAGGGGGCGTATCTTACGAGCAGTACTTC. It encodes CASRTGGVSYEQYF.

This chain connects TRBV4-3 to TRBJ1-2; D might be TRBD1 (5 bases). This CDR3 has 15 amino acids. The V end was cut by 0 bases, the J end by 4 bases, with 12 bases between. From germline, CDR1 is LGHNA and CDR2 YSLEER. The chain's CDR3 is CASSQDRGDSYGYTF. CDR3 nucleotide sequence: TGCGCCAGCAGCCAAGATCGAGGGGACTCCTATGGCTACACCTTC.

This sequence joins TRBV7-9 and TRBJ1-2, with 7 bases fitting TRBD1. V was pared by 3 bases and J by 3 bases, with 1 base of the junction left unmatched. The CDR3 consists of 13 residues. Germline V gene data show CDR1 as SEHNR and CDR2 as FQNEAQ (reference sequence). The CDR3 spells CASSFGQDYGYTF. CDR3 sequence (DNA): TGTGCCAGCAGCTTCGGACAGGACTATGGCTACACCTTC.

CDR3 DNA: TGTGCCAGCAGTTACGCGGGGACAGGGTCTTATGATGAGCAGTTCTTC. This sequence encodes CASSYAGTGSYDEQFF. V is TRBV6-5 and J is TRBJ2-1; TRBD1 agrees at 9 bases. The ends lost 2 bases at V and 8 bases at J; junction bases unmatched: 10. Germline CDR1 and CDR2: MNHEY and SVGAGI. This CDR3 has 16 amino acids.

The chain employs TRBV11-1 and TRBJ2-7; unclear D gene. The length of the CDR3 is 12 residues. Germline-derived CDR1 and CDR2 are SGHAT and FQDESV (reference sequence). Trimming removed 1 base at V and 3 bases at J, with 4 bases between. CDR3 sequence (DNA): TGTGCCAGCAGCTTAGAGAGCTACGAGCAGTACTTC. This sequence encodes CASSLESYEQYF. Supplemented by reference TRBV11-1 and TRBJ2-7, the full variable domain reads EAEVAQSPRYKITEKSQAVAFWCDPISGHATLYWYRQILGQGPELLVQFQDESVVDDSQLPKDRFSAERLKGVDSTLKIQPAELGDSAMYLCASSLESYEQYFGPGTRLTVT.

The genes are TRBV7-9 and TRBJ1-2; TRBD1 agrees at 7 bases. The CDR3 contains 16 residues. With V trimmed by 5 bases and J by 8 bases, 17 bases remained unmatched. Per germline, CDR1 SEHNR and CDR2 FQNEAQ (reference sequence). The CDR3 DNA follows: TGTGCCAGCAGCGACGGGACAGACGATGTCTATTACGGCTACACCTTC. It yields the protein CASSDGTDDVYYGYTF.

This clone was counted once. The chain links TRBV5-6 to TRBJ2-3; TRBD1 is a possible D gene (5 bases). The CDR3 spans 16 residues. Germline V lookup: CDR1 SGHDT, CDR2 YYEEEE. V dropped 0 bases and J dropped 2 bases, with 13 bases sitting between them. The CDR3 nucleotides read TGTGCCAGCAGCTTGGAAACAAAGGGGTACACAGATACGCAGTATTTT. Protein: CASSLETKGYTDTQYF.

This rearrangement joins TRBV7-9 to TRBJ2-7, with TRBD1 matching over 8 bases. Germline CDR1 reads SEHNR; CDR2 reads FQNEAQ (reference sequence). Unmatched junction bases numbered 7, after V lost 4 bases and J lost 2 bases. CDR3 length equals 15 residues. The CDR3 DNA reads as TGTGCCAGCAGCTCCGCGGACAGGGTCCCCTACGAGCAGTACTTC. Translating it yields CASSSADRVPYEQYF.

The chain carries TRBV2 and TRBJ2-5, with D uncertain. Per the germline V gene, CDR1 is SNHLY and CDR2 is FYNNEI. This CDR3 has 15 residues. Trimming took off 5 bases at V and 4 bases at J, with 17 bases between the two ends. CDR3 residues: CASSSSQEGSETQYF. In DNA form, the CDR3 reads TGTGCCAGCAGTTCGTCGCAGGAAGGTTCAGAGACCCAGTACTTC.

The table lists this clone with a count of one. The chain is built from TRBV9 and TRBJ2-1, with D possibly TRBD1 on 6 matching bases. The CDR3 is 15 residues long. With 4 bases removed from V and 0 bases from J, the gap between germline ends came to 11 bases. Germline V gene data show CDR1 as SGDLS and CDR2 as YYNGEE. CDR3 sequence (DNA): TGTGCCAGCAGCTTTGGACAGAGCTCCTACAATGAGCAGTTCTTC. Its translation is CASSFGQSSYNEQFF.

This chain joins TRBV27 and TRBJ2-1, with TRBD2 matching 7 bases. Germline V gene lookup returns CDR1 MNHEY and CDR2 SMNVEV (reference sequence). V was clipped by 5 bases and J by 0 bases; unmatched bases: 4. The CDR3 has 15 amino acids. CDR3 in DNA: TGTGCCAGCAGTCAGACTAGCTCCTCCTACAATGAGCAGTTCTTC. Protein: CASSQTSSSYNEQFF.

This sequence joins TRBV4-3 and TRBJ2-1; D is unclear. V was cut by 0 bases and J by 0 bases, with 6 bases left in between. This CDR3 has 15 residues. CDR1 and CDR2 (germline): LGHNA, YSLEER. The CDR3 DNA is TGCGCCAGCAGCCAAGAGACGTACTCCTACAATGAGCAGTTCTTC. Its protein is CASSQETYSYNEQFF.

This clone occurred a few times. The chain employs TRBV27 and TRBJ2-7; 8 bases fit TRBD1. Looked up from germline, CDR1 is MNHEY and CDR2 is SMNVEV (reference sequence). The CDR3 is 15 residues long. The V and J ends lost 2 bases and 2 bases, in that order; junction bases with no gene match: 5. CDR3 amino acids: CASSLKGTGPYEQYF. In nucleotides, the CDR3 is TGTGCCAGCAGTTTAAAAGGGACAGGTCCCTACGAGCAGTACTTC.

V usage is TRBV7-9 and J usage is TRBJ2-3; 7 bases fit TRBD2. The CDR3 is 16 residues long. The J segment lost 5 bases and the V segment lost 4 bases, leaving 12 bases of the junction unmatched. The germline V gene encodes CDR1 SEHNR and CDR2 FQNEAQ (reference sequence). CDR3 sequence reads: CASSSLRGGGRDTQYF. CDR3 DNA: TGTGCCAGCAGCTCTCTCCGGGGCGGGGGAAGAGATACGCAGTATTTT.

The chain uses TRBV19 and TRBJ2-2; D remains unclear. The V end lost 2 bases, the J end lost 7 bases, and 5 bases lay between the germline ends. The CDR3 sequence is 12 residues long. Germline CDR1 is LNHDA and CDR2 is SQIVND (reference sequence). CDR3 amino acids: CASSIWNGELFF. In DNA form, the CDR3 reads TGTGCCAGTAGTATATGGAACGGGGAGCTGTTTTTT.

V is TRBV27 and J is TRBJ2-5; TRBD1 aligns across 7 bases. The CDR3 loop spans 14 amino acids. Looked up from germline, CDR1 is MNHEY and CDR2 is SMNVEV (reference sequence). V dropped 6 bases and J dropped 4; count of bases not matched to a gene: 8. The CDR3 sequence: CASSTGRDRETQYF. The CDR3 nucleotides are TGTGCCAGCAGCACTGGCCGGGACAGAGAGACCCAGTACTTC.

The chain uses TRBV27 and TRBJ2-5; D ambiguous. Looked up from germline, CDR1 is MNHEY and CDR2 is SMNVEV (reference sequence). Trimming removed 3 bases from V and 0 bases from J, with 11 bases in between. CDR3 length equals 15 residues. As DNA, the CDR3 is TGTGCCAGCAGTTTTAACCCTCCTCACCAAGAGACCCAGTACTTC. Amino acids: CASSFNPPHQETQYF.

V usage is TRBV7-8 and J usage is TRBJ2-2; TRBD1 might be the D (5 bases). The CDR3 runs to 17 residues. Germline V lookup: CDR1 SGHVS, CDR2 FQNEAQ. V lost 1 base, J lost 6 bases, and 18 bases lay in between. The CDR3 bases are TGTGCCAGCAGCTTAGAGGGCAAAGAATTGGGGCCCGGGGAGCTGTTTTTT. Amino acids: CASSLEGKELGPGELFF. The full variable domain, in which reference TRBV7-8 and TRBJ2-2 provide the parts outside the CDR3, is GAGVSQSPRYKVAKRGQDVALRCDPISGHVSLFWYQQALGQGPEFLTYFQNEAQLDKSGLPSDRFFAERPEGSVSTLKIQRTQQEDSAVYLCASSLEGKELGPGELFFGEGSRLTVL.

This chain joins TRBV30 and TRBJ2-6, with D unclear. The CDR3 contains 12 residues. Germline V gene data show CDR1 as GTSNPN and CDR2 as SVGIG (reference sequence). V lost 6 bases and J 4 bases, leaving 7 bases between the germline ends. The CDR3, as DNA: TGTGCCTGTACCGCCGGGGCCAACGTCCTGACTTTC. Protein: CACTAGANVLTF.

J is TRBJ2-1 and V is TRBV7-9; 8 nucleotides align to TRBD2. With V trimmed by 7 bases and J by 9 bases, 11 bases remained unmatched. The CDR3 extends over 14 amino acids. Germline loops: CDR1 SEHNR, CDR2 FQNEAQ (reference sequence). The CDR3 nucleotides read TGTGCCAGCAACCCGGGGGGGCTTCAGTTTGAGCAGTTCTTC. This gives the protein CASNPGGLQFEQFF. The complete variable domain, with remaining parts taken from reference TRBV7-9 and TRBJ2-1, reads DTGVSQNPRHKITKRGQNVTFRCDPISEHNRLYWYRQTLGQGPEFLTYFQNEAQLEKSRLLSDRFSAERPKGSFSTLEIQRTEQGDSAMYLCASNPGGLQFEQFFGPGTRLTVL.

The sample holds one count of this clone. The chain is built from TRBV4-2 and TRBJ2-5, with 9 nucleotides matching TRBD2. The J call may not be correct, given that the DNA end is closer to TRBJ2-7. The length of the CDR3 is 16 residues. Germline V gene sequence: CDR1 LGHNA, CDR2 YNFKEQ. The CDR3 bases are TGTGCCAGCAGCCATTGCGGGGGGGCCTCCCTTCACGAGCAGTACTTC. Encoded protein: CASSHCGGASLHEQYF.